The entry below gives a single T cell receptor (beta chain) sequence along with its context. This clone was observed a handful of times. Its antigen is still unknown. Within one base of it there is no much larger clone, and no base qualities were kept. In light of the paper, this sample's time point label describes: at surgical resection after neoadjuvant nivolumab +/- ipilimumab. Samples came from the phase 2 randomized NEOSTAR trial, which tested neoadjuvant nivolumab or nivolumab plus ipilimumab followed by surgery in operable NSCLC. The data originate from a study of neoadjuvant nivolumab and ipilimumab in lung cancer (TCRdb year 2020). As for the study more broadly: Nivolumab was given at 3 mg/kg intravenously on days 1, 15 and 29, and the combination arm added ipilimumab 1 mg/kg on day 1 only. The major pathologic response (MPR) rate in the intention-to-treat population in each study arm was designated as the primary trial endpoint. A total of about 43 patients with operable NSCLC were treated in the trial, with about 23 randomized to nivolumab monotherapy and approximately 20 randomized to nivolumab plus ipilimumab. Matched pretherapy and resected tumor pairs were analyzed from seven patients, of whom four had been treated with nivolumab and three with nivolumab plus ipilimumab. TCR repertoires were compared between pretherapy (baseline) peripheral blood and tumors resected at surgery after neoadjuvant immune checkpoint blockade.

Overall results and qualifications from the work: Richness in tumors resected after neoadjuvant therapy showed a positive correlation with pretherapy blood TCR richness (Spearman R ~ 0.78). No significant correlation was found between TCR clonality and pathologic tumor regression, and only a single major-pathologic-response sample was available for the analysis of TCR clonality versus pathologic tumor regression. From pretherapy to surgery, increases in tumor T-cell richness and clonality were observed in three of three dual-therapy tumors but in only two of four nivolumab-treated tumors. TCR sequencing was performed in a small number of samples. Resected tumors had greater TCR richness and clonality than tumor-adjacent uninvolved lung, and increases were observed in more dual-therapy-treated tumors.

Including cysteine and phenylalanine, the CDR3 has 14 amino acids. The kept DNA is CDR3 alone, 42 bases in frame from the first base. Based on the germline V gene, the CDR1 and CDR2 sequences are SGHRS and YFSETQ. The V end gives up 5 bases and the J end 4 bases, leaving 6 bases in the junction not matched to a gene. The library was generated by the immunoSEQ multiplex PCR assay. The study's own analysis went as follows. Repertoires were summarized by richness and clonality, and significantly expanded and contracted clones were identified between pre- and post-therapy samples. Imported from immuneACCESS, the table was reduced by TCRdb to in-frame sequences with V and J called. These copies leave out some clones; in studies compared against another copy, an unresolved V gene accounts for under half, and the cause of the remainder is not known. That table is the source of V, J and clone size, and D and trimming were worked out from the DNA. The sample yields 6,500 to 8,500 clones; roughly nine tenths were counted once. Roughly 2.6% of the sample is taken by the ten largest.

The TCR was taken from an adult with non-small cell lung cancer. Some clones in this sample may be carry-over from other donors' samples. The specimen comprised tumor tissue, sampled after neoadjuvant nivolumab, alone or with ipilimumab, at or shortly before surgery. The receptor chain draws on TRBV5-1 and TRBJ2-3, and 8 bases in between align with TRBD2. The DNA sequence reads TGCGCCAGCAGACTCGGACTAGCAGCAGATACGCAGTATTTT. Its protein product is CASRLGLAADTQYF.